The TCR beta chain under discussion was sequenced for a study of CXCR3-negative and CXCR3-positive naive CD8 T cells. CDR1 and CDR2 (germline): DFQATT, SNEGSKA (reference sequence). This CDR3 region has 14 residues. On this clonotype itself: What it binds is not known.

All CD8+ T cell subsets were sorted in triplicate at some 300,000 cells each. Among CD8+ T cells, naive ones were CD45RO-CCR7+CD27+CD95-. cDNA libraries for TRB were generated by 5' RACE incorporating UMI labels. TCRdb re-called the 5' RACE reads and gives one entry per CDR3 protein, without DNA. The repertoire table contains tens of thousands of distinct CDR3 sequences. Notes on the study in general: TRB CDR3 hydrophobicity was greater in CXCR3-positive naive cells than in CXCR3-negative naive cells.

The chain employs TRBV20-1 and TRBJ2-1; there is no DNA to check the TCRdb D call of TRBD2. Sample: naive CXCR3- CD8+ T cells from blood. The subset: CD45RO-CCR7+CD27+CD95- naive CD8+ T cells lacking CXCR3 (TNR3-). The TCR originated in a human donor in good health. Some clones in this sample may be carry-over from other donors' samples. The CDR3 protein is CSAPSGGAYNEQFF.